The clone carrying this T cell receptor beta chain was observed a handful of times. No antigen is known for it. 5'RACE primed from the constant segment yielded TCR alpha and TCR beta cDNA libraries bearing sample barcodes and UMIs. Each CDR3 protein gets one entry after TCRdb re-called the 5' RACE reads with MiXCR. Counted here are roughly 350,000 distinct CDR3 sequences, around 27% occurring once; the ten biggest clones make up about 13%. This sample was taken from a study of T-cell memory formation after mild COVID-19. Study-wide results and caveats: A balance of CD4 and CD8 characterized clones contracting day 15 to 85, whereas later expanders leaned CD4+.

V shed 6 bases and J 5 bases; nucleotides not matched to a gene: 9. The germline V gene encodes CDR1 SSHAT and CDR2 FNYEAQ (reference sequence). This CDR3 contains 14 residues. The specimen sequenced was PBMCs or a T cell subset sorted from them (not recorded which). The TCR comes from an adult woman who had mild COVID-19 (a few samples of this study predate the infection). Cell type and time point are not known. The rearrangement uses TRBV7-7 and TRBJ2-5, with 7 bases aligning to TRBD2. In nucleotides, the CDR3 is TGTGCCAGCAGTTCAGACCCTAGCGGCGAGACCCAGTACTTC. It specifies CASSSDPSGETQYF. The whole variable domain, remainder taken from reference TRBV7-7 and TRBJ2-5, is GAGVSQSPRYKVTKRGQDVTLRCDPISSHATLYWYQQALGQGPEFLTYFNYEAQPDKSGLPSDRFSAERPEGSISTLTIQRTEQRDSAMYRCASSSDPSGETQYFGPGTRLLVL.